Shown below are 14 T cell receptor beta chains from a single sample sequenced in a study of CD8+CD57+ T cells in acquired aplastic anemia. In patients chosen for sequencing, flow cytometry had shown CD8+CD57+ cell expansion. Genomic DNA provided the template from which TCR beta VDJ and CDR3 profiles were obtained. TCRdb independently ran MiXCR on the reads; one entry per CDR3 protein. Of around 150,000 distinct CDR3 sequences in the sample, around 48% were seen once. The sequenced sample consisted of sorted CD4+, CD8+, or CD8+CD57+ T cells (not recorded which) from PBMCs. These receptors all come from a human donor with aplastic anemia.

The V call is TRBV19, the J call TRBJ1-2, with D maybe TRBD1 (5 bases). The CDR3 is 15 residues long. Per the germline V gene, CDR1 is LNHDA and CDR2 is SQIVND (reference sequence). V was shortened by 5 bases and J by 6 bases, with 19 bases between the two germline ends. The CDR3 DNA reads as TGTGCCAGTAGTCCTCCCTCGACAGCACGGGATGGCTACACCTTC. Translated, it gives CASSPPSTARDGYTF.

A remark on this clonotype: This sequence may be a read error, since a much larger clone differs from it by one base. The J gene is TRBJ2-1, the V gene TRBV4-1; a possible D gene is TRBD1 (5 bases). The germline V gene encodes CDR1 MGHRA and CDR2 YSYEKL. The CDR3 sequence is 13 residues long. V shed 8 bases and J shed 2 bases, with 10 bases lying between them. CDR3 in amino acids: CASGSGTYNEQFF. DNA of the CDR3: TGCGCCAGCGGTTCAGGGACCTACAATGAGCAGTTCTTC.

This clonotype was observed a few times. The rearrangement joins TRBV29-1 to TRBJ1-2; D not certain. This CDR3 has 11 amino acids. V was pared by 4 bases and J by 7 bases, with 10 bases between. Germline V lookup: CDR1 SQVTM, CDR2 ANQGSEA. The CDR3 region has the DNA TGCAGCGTTGTGGAGAATGGTGGCTACACCTTC. It encodes CSVVENGGYTF.

At least ten counts were recorded for this clonotype. The rearrangement links TRBV11-2 to TRBJ2-7; 7 bases are a match to TRBD1. CDR1 is SGHAT and CDR2 is FQNNGV in the germline V gene. This CDR3 is 15 amino acids long. The ends lost 0 bases at V and 2 bases at J; junction bases unmatched: 4. CDR3: CASSLEDRPTYEQYF. CDR3 nucleotide sequence: TGTGCCAGCAGCTTAGAGGACAGGCCGACCTACGAGCAGTACTTC.

CDR3 amino acids: CASKHLSSPAGSSIYEQYF. The CDR3 nucleotides are TGTGCCAGCAAACATCTATCCAGCCCAGCGGGATCCTCTATTTACGAGCAGTACTTC. The V gene is TRBV12-3 or TRBV12-4, the J gene TRBJ2-7; TRBD2 matches at 7 bases. V lost 7 bases, J lost 4 bases, and 25 bases stayed unmatched. This CDR3 has 19 amino acids.

There are a few counts of this clonotype. This rearrangement joins TRBV24-1 to TRBJ2-7, with 10 bases fitting TRBD1. This CDR3 is built from 14 residues. From germline, CDR1 is KGHDR and CDR2 SFDVKD. V lost 3 bases to trimming and J lost 5 bases; unmatched junction nucleotides: 3. As DNA, the CDR3 is TGTGCCACCAGTGATCTGACAGGGGGCAACGAGCAGTACTTC. The encoded protein is CATSDLTGGNEQYF.

The sample holds many counts of this clonotype. V is TRBV7-9 and J is TRBJ2-7; 8 bases align to TRBD2. The CDR3 extends over 17 amino acids. Per the germline V gene, CDR1 is SEHNR and CDR2 is FQNEAQ (reference sequence). With V trimmed by 5 bases and J by 4 bases, 16 bases remained unmatched. In DNA, the CDR3 is TGTGCCAGCAGCCGGATACTAGCGGTTGACCCCGAATACGAGCAGTACTTC. Its protein product is CASSRILAVDPEYEQYF.

The chain has TRBV20-1 and TRBJ1-2; no definite D call. Trimming stripped 3 bases from V and 3 bases from J, with 8 bases between. This CDR3 is built from 12 residues. Germline CDR1 reads DFQATT; CDR2 reads SNEGSKA (reference sequence). The CDR3 DNA reads as TGCAGTGCTAGCATTGGGGACTATGGCTACACCTTC. Its translation is CSASIGDYGYTF.

The chain recombines TRBV2 with TRBJ2-3; D unclear. Germline CDR1 SNHLY, CDR2 FYNNEI. The ends were cut back, 1 base at V and 2 bases at J, with 16 bases in the middle. The CDR3 length is 17 residues. The CDR3 region is CASSEEVFSGNTDTQYF. CDR3 nucleotide sequence: TGTGCCAGCAGTGAAGAAGTCTTCTCTGGAAACACAGATACGCAGTATTTT.

J is TRBJ2-3 and V is TRBV13, with D perhaps TRBD2 (6 bases). Trimming pared 3 bases from V and 0 bases from J, leaving 13 bases between. The CDR3 has 16 residues. Germline V CDR1 and CDR2: PRHDT, FYEKMQ (reference sequence). CDR3 sequence (DNA): TGTGCCAGCAGCTTGCACCTGGGGACTAGCACAGATACGCAGTATTTT. Translating it yields CASSLHLGTSTDTQYF.

The rearrangement links TRBV2 to TRBJ2-7; possible D gene TRBD2, 5 bases. The CDR3 length is 16 residues. Germline CDR1 and CDR2: SNHLY and FYNNEI. The V end was cut by 2 bases, the J end by 3 bases, with 17 bases between. CDR3: CASSESAGSLYYEQYF. The CDR3, as DNA: TGTGCCAGCAGTGAATCGGCGGGTTCCCTCTACTACGAGCAGTACTTC.

Worth noting for this clonotype: A junction end diverges from the germline sequence, so it may reflect a read error. The chain uses TRBV7-7 and TRBJ2-5; D gene unclear. CDR1 SSHAT and CDR2 FNYEAQ come from the germline V gene (reference sequence). This CDR3 region has 14 residues. The CDR3 bases are TGTGCTAGCAGCTTAGGTGGCAGCAGAGAGACCCAGTACTTC. Residues: CASSLGGSRETQYF.

This clonotype has just a few counts. One base away lies a much larger clone, so this may be a sequencing read error. The genes are TRBV7-3 and TRBJ2-2; D is uncertain. V was cut by 3 bases and J by 4 bases, with 12 bases left in between. This CDR3 region has 15 residues. Germline V gene lookup returns CDR1 SGHTA and CDR2 FQGTGA. The CDR3 is CASSLTGVGTGELFF. The CDR3 nucleotides are TGTGCCAGCAGCTTGACTGGCGTGGGCACCGGGGAGCTGTTTTTT.

Here the CDR3 reads CASSPRGKSTDTQYF. Here the CDR3 DNA reads TGTGCCAGCAGCCCCAGGGGAAAAAGCACAGATACGCAGTATTTT. This rearrangement joins TRBV4-2 to TRBJ2-3, with D perhaps matching TRBD1 (6 bases). V lost 4 bases and J 0 bases, leaving 11 bases between the germline ends. The CDR3 length is 15 residues. CDR1 and CDR2 (germline): LGHNA, YNFKEQ.